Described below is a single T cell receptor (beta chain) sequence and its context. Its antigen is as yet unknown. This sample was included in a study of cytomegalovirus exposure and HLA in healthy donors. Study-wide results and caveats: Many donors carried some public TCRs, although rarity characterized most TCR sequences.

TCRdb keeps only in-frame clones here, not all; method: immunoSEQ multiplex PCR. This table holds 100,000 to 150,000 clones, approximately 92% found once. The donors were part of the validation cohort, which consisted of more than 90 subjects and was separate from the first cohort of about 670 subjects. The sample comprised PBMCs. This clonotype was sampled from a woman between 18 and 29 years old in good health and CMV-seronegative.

CDR3 region: CASSLNRGVYEQYF. The CDR3 DNA follows: TGTGCCAGCAGCCTGAACAGGGGAGTCTACGAGCAGTACTTC. V gene TRBV7-2 combines with J gene TRBJ2-7; 7 positions match TRBD1. V trimming: 5 bases; J trimming: 3 bases; junction bases outside the gene matches: 7. The CDR3 runs to 14 residues. Germline CDR1 and CDR2: SGHTA and FQGNSA.